What follows describes a single T cell receptor (beta chain). No antigen is known for it. No per-base quality is available; no much larger clone lies one base away. RNA was extracted using the RNeasy kit, and roughly 0.5 to 1 microgram was reverse transcribed with random hexamers. The immunoSEQ multiplex PCR assay, covering 54 Vbeta and 13 Jbeta segments, was used to amplify TCR beta CDR3 regions. Bias from PCR amplification was corrected by using a synthetic template baseline for primer optimization and for computational correction. As for how the authors treated the data: Reads were annotated to V, D and J genes per IMGT and analyzed with immunoSEQ Analyzer, keeping only productive sequences. Clonality was computed as one minus Shannon entropy normalized by log2 of the number of productive unique sequences. For each patient and control, public and private clones were evaluated within the 100 most prevalent clones. Susac-specific clones were defined as absent from healthy and MS cohorts, around 980 published viral clones and other ImmuneACCESS disease sequences. TCRdb applied fastp at Q25 and MiXCR to the public reads, then kept only in-frame beta chains. Merged by CDR3 protein, the rows form single entries marked with the most common genes and DNA. The V and J calls and clone size come from TCRdb's table, not from the authors' own analysis. For this sample there are 250,000 to 300,000 distinct CDR3 sequences; approximately 89% appear just once. The ten top clones hold 0.18% of the sample.

The sample is drawn from a study of CD8 T cells in Susac syndrome (dated by TCRdb to about 2019). As for the study more broadly: The study used repertoire sequencing to test whether antigen drove CD8+ T cell activation and differentiation in Susac syndrome. The study compared CD8+ T cell repertoire clonality among 12 healthy donors, approximately 14 Susac syndrome patients and 15 multiple sclerosis patients.

The CDR3 spans 14 residues, from the cysteine through the phenylalanine. The entry retains the CDR3 DNA only, 42 bases that are in frame from base 1. V is clipped by 5 bases and J by 0 bases, and the sequence between their germline boundaries is 14 bases long. The germline V gene (reference sequence) provides CDR1 GTSNPN and CDR2 SVGIG. The paper as a whole reports these results and caveats: The TCR sequencing and HLA analysis was acknowledged to have included a relatively small number of individuals.

Peripheral blood CD8+ and CD4+ T cells from healthy donors, Susac syndrome patients and multiple sclerosis patients were profiled using high-throughput TCR beta sequencing. The multiple sclerosis controls were treatment-naive patients who had stable or active relapsing-remitting disease and met the revised McDonald criteria. Bulk CD8+ and CD4+ T cells were purified by magnetic negative isolation, while CD8+ TEMRA cells were enriched using FACS. Blood was collected in EDTA tubes and processed within 24 hours, with PBMCs isolated through density gradient centrifugation. PBMCs destined for TCR sequencing were cryopreserved in liquid nitrogen and later thawed in a 37 °C water bath. The sorted or isolated CD4+, CD8+ and CD8+ TEMRA cells had a purity of 90% or higher.

Sequencing used CD8+ T cells from PBMCs. The rearrangement joined TRBV30 to TRBJ2-7; the D gene is perhaps TRBD1, from 5 matching bases. The TCR sequence derives from a human donor with multiple sclerosis. The CDR3 loop reads CAWVTGRSSYEQYF. The sequenced DNA is TGTGCCTGGGTTACAGGCCGGAGCTCCTACGAGCAGTACTTC.